A selection of T cell receptor beta chains follows, all from one sample in a study of CD4 T cells in relation to SARS-CoV-2 and coronaviruses. For these TCRs, the target antigens are not known. Method: immunoSEQ multiplex PCR; TCRdb's copy keeps in-frame clones and lacks some. The sample records tens of thousands of clones, more than 60% being singletons. The source material was CD4+ T cells from PBMCs, cultured in vitro. These TCRs come from a human donor in good health. CDR3s include the opening cysteine and the closing phenylalanine or tryptophan. The D gene is left open where the match is weak. The listing skips clone size in some rows; elsewhere it reads once, few, many or a size class.

v_call,d_call,clone_size,j_call,cdr3_aa,cdr3_nt
TRBV12-5,TRBD2,NA,TRBJ2-3,CASGLVLDGRTSGSGADTQYF,TGTGCTAGTGGTTTGGTACTGGACGGGAGGACTAGCGGGAGTGGTGCAGATACGCAGTATTTT
TRBV7-2,TRBD2,NA,TRBJ2-1,CASSFFTGGNEQFF,TGTGCCAGCAGCTTCTTTACGGGGGGCAATGAGCAGTTCTTC
TRBV7-9,NA,NA,TRBJ1-1,CASSNEGNTEAFF,TGTGCCAGCAGCAACGAGGGGAACACTGAAGCTTTCTTT
TRBV3-1/TRBV3-2,TRBD2,NA,TRBJ2-1,CASAFAAGASYNEQFF,TGTGCCAGCGCTTTCGCGGCGGGAGCCTCCTACAATGAGCAGTTCTTC
TRBV7-6,TRBD2,NA,TRBJ2-2,CASSGVAGELFF,TGTGCCAGTAGCGGGGTCGCCGGGGAGCTGTTTTTT
TRBV5-5,TRBD2,NA,TRBJ2-3,CASSLTPSGRWGTDTQYF,TGTGCCAGCAGCTTGACGCCTAGCGGGAGGTGGGGCACAGATACGCAGTATTTT
TRBV9,TRBD2,once,TRBJ2-3,CASSSWTSGKSTDTQYF,TGTGCCAGCAGCTCTTGGACTAGCGGGAAATCTACAGATACGCAGTATTTT
TRBV19,TRBD2,NA,TRBJ2-3,CASRGRLAGNTDTQYF,TGTGCCAGTAGGGGGAGACTAGCGGGAAACACAGATACGCAGTATTTT
TRBV11-3,NA,NA,TRBJ2-2,CASSLATNTGELFF,TGTGCCAGCAGCTTAGCGACGAACACCGGGGAGCTGTTTTTT
TRBV2,NA,NA,TRBJ1-1,CASSSQGSNTEAFF,TGTGCCAGCAGTTCACAGGGTTCGAACACTGAAGCTTTCTTT
TRBV18,NA,NA,TRBJ2-5,CASSPGIQETQYF,TGTGCCAGCTCACCAGGGATACAAGAGACCCAGTACTTC
TRBV19,TRBD2,NA,TRBJ2-1,CASSIGRESYNEQFF,TGTGCCAGTAGTATTGGGCGGGAGTCTTACAATGAGCAGTTCTTC
TRBV10-3,NA,NA,TRBJ1-4,CAISGGQSGPEKLFF,TGTGCCATCAGTGGGGGTCAATCTGGTCCTGAAAAACTGTTTTTT
TRBV18,NA,NA,TRBJ1-1,CASSSGGVLNTEAFF,TGTGCCAGCTCCTCAGGTGGGGTCCTGAACACTGAAGCTTTCTTT
TRBV12-3/TRBV12-4,NA,NA,TRBJ2-3,CASSLTDTQYF,TGTGCCAGCAGTTTAACAGATACGCAGTATTTT
TRBV12-3/TRBV12-4,NA,NA,TRBJ1-1,CASRERNEAFF,TGTGCCAGCAGGGAAAGAAATGAAGCTTTCTTT
TRBV3-1/TRBV3-2,NA,once,TRBJ1-5,CASSQGSGARSNQPQHF,TGTGCCAGCAGCCAAGGTTCTGGGGCTAGGAGCAATCAGCCCCAGCATTTT
TRBV19,TRBD1,NA,TRBJ1-4,CASSMGQGGLFF,TGTGCCAGTAGTATGGGACAGGGAGGGTTGTTTTTT
TRBV6-4,NA,NA,TRBJ1-5,CASRGREPNQPQHF,TGTGCCAGCAGGGGACGCGAACCTAATCAGCCCCAGCATTTT
TRBV3-1/TRBV3-2,TRBD1,NA,TRBJ1-2,CASSHRSGQGNYGYTF,TGTGCCAGCAGCCATAGATCGGGACAGGGAAACTATGGCTACACCTTC
TRBV6-1,NA,NA,TRBJ1-5,CASSDDRQRYQPQHF,TGTGCCAGCAGTGACGATCGACAGCGGTATCAGCCCCAGCATTTT
TRBV5-8,NA,once,TRBJ1-1,CASSFRQAEAFF,TGTGCCAGCAGCTTTCGGCAAGCTGAAGCTTTCTTT
TRBV3-1/TRBV3-2,NA,NA,TRBJ2-3,CASSSYPRLVNADTQYF,TGTGCCAGCAGCTCCTATCCCCGTCTAGTTAACGCAGATACGCAGTATTTT
TRBV11-1,NA,once,TRBJ2-5,CASSLGRMKETQYF,TGTGCCAGCAGCTTAGGGCGGATGAAAGAGACCCAGTACTTC
TRBV7-3,TRBD2,NA,TRBJ2-6,CASSLTLAGGYGANVLTF,TGTGCCAGCAGCTTAACATTAGCGGGAGGGTATGGGGCCAACGTCCTGACTTTC
TRBV12-3/TRBV12-4,NA,NA,TRBJ1-2,CASSPGPGGYTF,TGTGCCAGCAGTCCCGGGCCGGGGGGCTACACCTTC
TRBV28,TRBD2,NA,TRBJ2-3,CASSLVGGPTDTQYF,TGTGCCAGCAGTTTAGTGGGAGGGCCAACAGATACGCAGTATTTT
TRBV30,NA,NA,TRBJ1-3,CAWSVRAGGNTIYF,TGTGCCTGGAGTGTACGGGCAGGGGGAAACACCATATATTTT
TRBV12-5,NA,NA,TRBJ2-6,CASGRPNSNVLTF,TGTGCTAGTGGCCGCCCGAATTCCAACGTCCTGACTTTC
TRBV6-5,TRBD1,NA,TRBJ2-2,CASSTGTGVGGELFF,TGTGCCAGCAGTACCGGGACAGGGGTGGGCGGGGAGCTGTTTTTT
TRBV27,TRBD1,NA,TRBJ2-2,CASSSGGQGFAGELFF,TGTGCCAGCAGTTCGGGGGGACAGGGGTTCGCCGGGGAGCTGTTTTTT
TRBV14,NA,NA,TRBJ1-4,CASSPLDRGKLFF,TGTGCCAGCAGCCCCCTAGACCGGGGAAAACTGTTTTTT
TRBV30,NA,large,TRBJ1-2,CAWSVRASYGYTF,TGTGCCTGGAGTGTACGGGCCTCCTATGGCTACACCTTC
TRBV5-6,NA,NA,TRBJ2-7,CATASGTGVREQYF,TGTGCCACCGCGTCCGGGACGGGGGTCAGGGAGCAGTACTTC
TRBV30,NA,few,TRBJ1-1,CACRQLGEAFF,TGTGCCTGCCGGCAGTTAGGTGAAGCTTTCTTT
TRBV11-3,NA,NA,TRBJ2-1,CASSLGPGHLFNEQFF,TGTGCCAGCAGCTTAGGACCGGGACACCTTTTCAATGAGCAGTTCTTC
TRBV6-5,NA,NA,TRBJ2-7,CASSYGRRGLGDEQYF,TGTGCCAGCAGTTACGGTCGCAGGGGCCTCGGGGACGAGCAGTACTTC
TRBV19,NA,NA,TRBJ1-3,CASSITRSGNTIYF,TGTGCCAGTAGTATCACCAGGTCTGGAAACACCATATATTTT
TRBV27,NA,medium-sized,TRBJ1-1,CASSSLLRTAPEAFF,TGTGCCAGCAGTTCGTTACTAAGGACAGCCCCTGAAGCTTTCTTT
TRBV25-1,NA,NA,TRBJ2-5,CASSDHLGFGETQYF,TGTGCCAGCAGTGACCATTTAGGGTTCGGGGAGACCCAGTACTTC
TRBV28,NA,few,TRBJ2-4,CASSSPGAQNIQYF,TGTGCCAGCAGTTCCCCAGGGGCCCAAAACATTCAGTACTTC
TRBV19,NA,NA,TRBJ2-4,CASSIGLLDIQYF,TGTGCCAGTAGTATAGGCCTACTAGACATTCAGTACTTC
TRBV2,TRBD1,NA,TRBJ1-5,CASSESQGTGQPQHF,TGTGCCAGCAGTGAGAGTCAAGGGACAGGCCAGCCCCAGCATTTT
TRBV28,TRBD1,NA,TRBJ1-4,CASGRTGPDEKLFF,TGTGCCAGCGGGAGGACAGGGCCTGATGAAAAACTGTTTTTT
TRBV29-1,NA,once,TRBJ2-2,CSIRVTNTGELFF,TGCAGCATTCGGGTCACGAACACCGGGGAGCTGTTTTTT
TRBV20-1,TRBD2,NA,TRBJ2-1,CSASVLAGELGEQFF,TGCAGTGCTAGTGTGCTAGCGGGAGAATTAGGTGAGCAGTTCTTC
TRBV27,NA,NA,TRBJ2-1,CASSFRDGADEQFF,TGTGCCAGCAGTTTCCGGGACGGGGCTGATGAGCAGTTCTTC
TRBV7-9,NA,NA,TRBJ2-7,CASSLGVGAFEQYF,TGTGCCAGCAGCTTAGGCGTAGGGGCATTCGAGCAGTACTTC